Presented here are 8 T cell receptor beta chains from one specimen sequenced in a study of neurological immune-mediated disorders. MiXCR, applied by TCRdb to the 5' RACE reads, yields one record per CDR3 protein. Of roughly 38,000 distinct CDR3 sequences listed, 2.5% were seen once; the top ten hold around 12%. The specimen was PBMCs. The receptor set was obtained from a man under 40 with multiple sclerosis.

In its sample, this clonotype was seen many times. V and J are TRBV3-1 and TRBJ2-7, with D perhaps matching TRBD1 (6 bases). With 2 bases removed from V and 2 bases from J, the gap between germline ends came to 10 bases. Per the germline V gene, CDR1 is LGHDT and CDR2 is YNNKEL (reference sequence). This CDR3 comprises 14 residues. This chain's CDR3 is CASSQRDITYEQYF. CDR3 nucleotide sequence: TGTGCCAGCAGCCAAAGGGACATAACCTACGAGCAGTACTTC.

This clonotype was counted ten times or more. V is TRBV7-9 and J is TRBJ2-1, with 8 nucleotides matching TRBD2. Germline V gene sequence: CDR1 SEHNR, CDR2 FQNEAQ (reference sequence). With 5 bases clipped from V and 4 bases from J, the junction kept 4 bases outside the gene matches. This CDR3 region has 14 residues. CDR3 loop: CASSEGLVYNEQFF. The CDR3, as DNA: TGTGCCAGCAGCGAGGGACTAGTTTACAATGAGCAGTTCTTC.

Ten or more counts support this clonotype. This chain links TRBV29-1 with TRBJ2-1; 13 nucleotides match TRBD2. This CDR3 spans 14 amino acids. The germline gives CDR1 SQVTM, CDR2 ANQGSEA. V gave up 3 bases and J gave up 6 bases; unmatched junction bases: 2. The CDR3 sequence is CSVERTSGSNEQFF. CDR3 in DNA: TGCAGCGTTGAGCGGACTAGCGGGAGCAATGAGCAGTTCTTC.

The chain recombines TRBV20-1 with TRBJ2-5, with a weak D call TRBD2 (6 bases). This CDR3 region has 13 residues. Germline CDR1 is DFQATT and CDR2 is SNEGSKA (reference sequence). V was shortened by 6 bases and J by 5 bases, with 16 bases between the two germline ends. CDR3 bases: TGCAGTGCCCTCGCTTCGGGGGTTGAGACCCAGTACTTC. Amino acid sequence: CSALASGVETQYF.

This clonotype occurred a few times. V is TRBV20-1 and J is TRBJ2-2; the D call may be TRBD1 or TRBD2 (5 bases each). Trimming took off 0 bases at V and 0 bases at J, with 11 bases between the two ends. This CDR3 has 16 amino acids. CDR1 and CDR2 from the germline V gene are DFQATT and SNEGSKA (reference sequence). The CDR3, as DNA: TGCAGTGCTAGAGATCCTTGGGGGTCGAACACCGGGGAGCTGTTTTTT. It encodes CSARDPWGSNTGELFF.

This clonotype appeared many times. This chain links TRBV5-1 with TRBJ2-7; possibly TRBD1 or TRBD2 for D (5 bases each). The CDR3 sequence is 14 residues long. Trimming stripped 1 base from V and 7 bases from J, with 15 bases between. Germline CDR1 is SGHRS and CDR2 is YFSETQ. CDR3 residues: CASSLSRDQGEQYF. The CDR3 DNA sequence: TGCGCCAGCAGCTTGTCTAGGGACCAAGGAGAGCAGTACTTC.

The sample holds many counts of this clonotype. The chain has TRBV27 and TRBJ1-1, with 8 positions matching TRBD1. In germline, CDR1 is MNHEY, CDR2 SMNVEV (reference sequence). J gave up 2 bases and V 2 bases, and 1 base lay outside the gene matches. The CDR3 extends over 14 amino acids. CDR3 nucleotide sequence: TGTGCCAGCAGTTTAGCAGGGGGCAACACTGAAGCTTTCTTT. It is translated as CASSLAGGNTEAFF.

This clonotype was recorded many times. The chain links TRBV7-6 to TRBJ2-1; a possible D gene is TRBD2 (5 bases). V shed 1 base and J shed 14 bases, with 9 bases lying between them. The germline V gene encodes CDR1 SGHVS and CDR2 FNYEAQ. The CDR3 is made up of 11 amino acids. CDR3 loop: CASSLGTGKFF. Written as DNA, the CDR3 is TGTGCCAGCAGCTTAGGGACCGGGAAGTTCTTC.